The entry below describes one T cell receptor (beta chain). One end of the junction varies from germline; a read error may be responsible. The sample belongs to a study of regulatory T cells in long-lasting Graves disease. Time point: persistent/refractory GD, antithyroid drugs over 5 years with positive TRAb. PBMCs were the source of the RNA used for TCR sequencing. Arm-PCR of CDR3 regions and iRepertoire HTBI primers were the basis on which TCR beta libraries were built. A single record per CDR3 protein comes from TCRdb applying MiXCR to the multiplex PCR reads. The sample has hundreds of thousands of distinct CDR3 sequences, around 30% seen once. This CDR3 spans 17 amino acids. From germline, CDR1 is SGHKS and CDR2 YYEKEE (reference sequence).

This specimen was peripheral blood mononuclear cells (PBMCs), taken when the disease was refractory, from a patient treated with antithyroid drugs. This TCR derives from a female donor with Graves disease. V and J are TRBV5-5 and TRBJ2-5, with 12 positions matching TRBD2. The J call may not be correct, given that the DNA end is closer to TRBJ2-7. This CDR3 reads CAGSLAGLAGGPSEQYF. The CDR3 DNA is TGCGCCGGCAGCTTGGCCGGGCTAGCGGGAGGGCCGAGCGAGCAGTACTTC.